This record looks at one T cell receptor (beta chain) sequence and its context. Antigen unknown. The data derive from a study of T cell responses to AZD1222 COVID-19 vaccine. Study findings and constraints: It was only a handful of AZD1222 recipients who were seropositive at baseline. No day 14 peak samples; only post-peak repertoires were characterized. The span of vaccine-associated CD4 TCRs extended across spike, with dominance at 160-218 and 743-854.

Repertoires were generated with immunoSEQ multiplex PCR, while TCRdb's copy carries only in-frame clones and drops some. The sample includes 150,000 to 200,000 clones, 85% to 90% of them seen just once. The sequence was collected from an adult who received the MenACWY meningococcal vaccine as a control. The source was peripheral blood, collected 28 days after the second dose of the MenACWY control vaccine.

The CDR3 sequence is CAISESIGAGREGLHF. The CDR3 DNA sequence: TGTGCCATCAGTGAGTCGATTGGGGCAGGACGCGAGGGTCTCCACTTT. The chain uses TRBV10-3 and TRBJ1-6; weak D call: TRBD1 (5 bases). V was cut by 0 bases and J by 16 bases, with 22 bases left in between. Germline CDR1 reads ENHRY; CDR2 reads SYGVKD. This CDR3 has 16 residues.